This T cell receptor (beta chain) was recovered during a study of identical twins. Study-wide findings and caveats: Researchers caution that invariant MAIT and iNKT cells could partly confound zero-insertion analyses. Models, which agreed with sharing between unrelated individuals, nonetheless underestimated the out-of-frame TCR alpha sharing seen in monozygotic twins.

The donors were all healthy and Caucasian. Comments on this clonotype: Its antigen is undetermined.

MiXCR, applied by TCRdb to the 5' RACE reads, yields one record per CDR3 protein. The table lists about 1.7 million distinct CDR3 sequences, under 35% of them singletons, with around 0.25% in the top ten. In germline, CDR1 is LGHNA, CDR2 YNFKEQ. The CDR3 consists of 15 residues. The TCR was taken from a newborn girl in good health. Sequencing input: cord blood. The chain links TRBV4-2 to TRBJ2-7, with 9 positions matching TRBD2. Matching the DNA end better, TRBJ2-5 makes the J call doubtful. CDR3: CASSQGASGIQTQYF. Here the CDR3 DNA reads TGTGCCAGCAGCCAAGGGGCTAGCGGGATACAGACCCAGTACTTC.